The sequence of this T cell receptor beta chain was determined in a study of cytomegalovirus exposure and HLA in healthy donors. Study as a whole: One earlier analysis, a look at 150 million to 200 million T cells, found some 100 million unique TCR beta sequences. Genotyping showed 81% of fewer than 500 donors falling in the Caucasian-associated ancestry cluster. Findings of the study overall: Specificity of a few CMV-associated chains for CMV antigens was verified in vitro.

In germline, CDR1 is MGHDK, CDR2 SYGVNS. V lost 3 bases, J lost 13 bases, and 4 bases stayed unmatched. This CDR3 spans 11 amino acids. PCR employed 60 Vbeta and 13 Jbeta primers. Per the original data handling: In a later analysis, 80 million to 100 million unique TCR beta chains included roughly 11 million shared by two or more donors. The table came from immunoSEQ multiplex PCR; TCRdb's copy has only in-frame clones and leaves some out. The V and J calls and clone size were taken over from that table, and D and trimming were inferred from the DNA. The table shows approximately 240,000 clones, with approximately 84% occurring only once. This clone came up once. Its specificity is not known.

This receptor was taken from a woman aged 40-49 years in good health and CMV-seronegative. The rearrangement uses TRBV25-1 and TRBJ1-2; 8 bases are shared with TRBD1. Sequencing was carried out using PBMCs. CDR3 sequence: CASSEGTGRTF. The CDR3 DNA follows: TGTGCCAGCAGTGAGGGGACAGGTCGCACCTTC.